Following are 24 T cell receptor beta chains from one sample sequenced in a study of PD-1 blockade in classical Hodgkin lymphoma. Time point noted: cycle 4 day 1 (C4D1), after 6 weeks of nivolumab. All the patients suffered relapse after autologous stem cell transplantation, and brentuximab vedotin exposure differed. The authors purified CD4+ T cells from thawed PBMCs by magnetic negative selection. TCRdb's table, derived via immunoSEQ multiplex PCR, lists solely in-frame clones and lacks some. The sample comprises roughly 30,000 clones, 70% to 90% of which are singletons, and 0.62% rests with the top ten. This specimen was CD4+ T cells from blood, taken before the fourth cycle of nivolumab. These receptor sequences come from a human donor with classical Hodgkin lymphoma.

CDR3 sequence reads: CATSRDSGTSTSNEQFF. The CDR3 nucleotides are TGTGCCACCAGCAGAGATTCCGGGACTAGCACATCCAATGAGCAGTTCTTC. The rearrangement joins TRBV15 to TRBJ2-1; TRBD2 matches at 9 bases. Looked up from germline, CDR1 is LNHNV and CDR2 is YYDKDF (reference sequence). CDR3 length equals 17 residues. The trim removed 0 bases at V and 6 bases at J, leaving 9 bases unmatched.

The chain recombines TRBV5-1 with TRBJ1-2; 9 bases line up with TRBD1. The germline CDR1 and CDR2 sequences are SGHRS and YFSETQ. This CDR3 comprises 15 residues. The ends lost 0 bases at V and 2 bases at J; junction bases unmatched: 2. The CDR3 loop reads CASSLGQGVNYGYTF. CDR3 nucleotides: TGCGCCAGCAGCTTGGGACAGGGGGTCAACTATGGCTACACCTTC.

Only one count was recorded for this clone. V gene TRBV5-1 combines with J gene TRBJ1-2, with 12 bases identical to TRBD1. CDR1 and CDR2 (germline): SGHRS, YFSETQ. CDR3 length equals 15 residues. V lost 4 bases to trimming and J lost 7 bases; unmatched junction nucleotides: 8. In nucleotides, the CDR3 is TGCGCCAGCAGCACCGCGGGACAGGGGGCGACTGGCTACACCTTC. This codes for CASSTAGQGATGYTF.

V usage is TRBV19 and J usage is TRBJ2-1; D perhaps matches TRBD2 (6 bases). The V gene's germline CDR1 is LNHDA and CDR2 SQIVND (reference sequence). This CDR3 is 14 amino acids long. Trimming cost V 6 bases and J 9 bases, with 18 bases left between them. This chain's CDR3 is CASSSDGQEGEQFF. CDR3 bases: TGTGCCAGTAGCTCGGACGGCCAGGAGGGTGAGCAGTTCTTC.

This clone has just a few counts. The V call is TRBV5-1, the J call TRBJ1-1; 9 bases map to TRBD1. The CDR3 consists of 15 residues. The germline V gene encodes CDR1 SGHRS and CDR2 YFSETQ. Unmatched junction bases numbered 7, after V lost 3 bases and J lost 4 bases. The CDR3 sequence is CASSYTGGAGTEAFF. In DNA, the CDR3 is TGCGCCAGCAGCTACACAGGGGGCGCGGGCACTGAAGCTTTCTTT.

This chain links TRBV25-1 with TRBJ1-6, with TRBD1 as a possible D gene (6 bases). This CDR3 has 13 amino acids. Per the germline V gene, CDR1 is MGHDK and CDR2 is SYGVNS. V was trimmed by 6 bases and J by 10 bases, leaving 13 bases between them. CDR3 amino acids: CASSGQQESPLHF. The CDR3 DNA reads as TGTGCCAGCAGCGGACAGCAAGAGTCACCCCTCCACTTT. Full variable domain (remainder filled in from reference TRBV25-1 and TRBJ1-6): EADIYQTPRYLVIGTGKKITLECSQTMGHDKMYWYQQDPGMELHLIHYSYGVNSTEKGDLSSESTVSRIRTEHFPLTLESARPSHTSQYLCASSGQQESPLHFGNGTRLTVT.

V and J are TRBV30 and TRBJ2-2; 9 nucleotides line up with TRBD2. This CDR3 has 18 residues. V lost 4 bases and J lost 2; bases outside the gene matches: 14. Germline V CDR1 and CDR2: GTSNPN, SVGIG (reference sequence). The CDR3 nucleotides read TGTGCCTGGAATCGGGTCGGGCTAGCGGGGCTAAACACCGGGGAGCTGTTTTTT. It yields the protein CAWNRVGLAGLNTGELFF.

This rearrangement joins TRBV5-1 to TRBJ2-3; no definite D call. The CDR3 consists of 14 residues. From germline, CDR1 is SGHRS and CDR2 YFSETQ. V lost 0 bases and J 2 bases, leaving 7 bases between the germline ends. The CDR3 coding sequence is TGCGCCAGCAGCTTGGGGGCCCTCACAGATACGCAGTATTTT. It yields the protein CASSLGALTDTQYF.

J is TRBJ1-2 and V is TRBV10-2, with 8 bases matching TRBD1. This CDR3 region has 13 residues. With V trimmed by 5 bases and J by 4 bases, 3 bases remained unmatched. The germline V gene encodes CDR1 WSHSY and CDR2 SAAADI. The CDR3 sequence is CASSTDRGYGYTF. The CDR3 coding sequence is TGCGCCAGCAGTACTGACAGGGGCTATGGCTACACCTTC.

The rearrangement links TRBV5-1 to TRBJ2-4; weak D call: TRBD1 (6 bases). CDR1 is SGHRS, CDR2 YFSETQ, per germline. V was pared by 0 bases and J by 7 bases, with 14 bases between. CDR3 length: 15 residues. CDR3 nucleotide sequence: TGCGCCAGCAGCTTGGCTCCGACAGGATCTAACATTCAGTACTTC. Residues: CASSLAPTGSNIQYF.

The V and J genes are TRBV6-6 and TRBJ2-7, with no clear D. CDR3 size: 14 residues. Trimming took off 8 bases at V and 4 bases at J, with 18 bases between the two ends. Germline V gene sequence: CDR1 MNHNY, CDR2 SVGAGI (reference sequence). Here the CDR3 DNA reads TGTGCCAGCCTACATGGTTCCCCTGCATACGAGCAGTACTTC. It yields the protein CASLHGSPAYEQYF.

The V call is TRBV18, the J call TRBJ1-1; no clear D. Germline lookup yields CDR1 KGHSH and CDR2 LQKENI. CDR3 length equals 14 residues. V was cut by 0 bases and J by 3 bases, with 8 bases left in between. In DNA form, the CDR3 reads TGTGCCAGCTCACCACCTAAGGGCGACACTGAAGCTTTCTTT. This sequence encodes CASSPPKGDTEAFF.

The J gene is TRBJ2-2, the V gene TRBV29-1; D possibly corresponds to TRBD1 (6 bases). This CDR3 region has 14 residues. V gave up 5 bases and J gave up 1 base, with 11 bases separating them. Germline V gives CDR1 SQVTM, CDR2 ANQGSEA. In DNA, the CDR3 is TGCAGCGTTCAGGCACAGGGGAACACCGGGGAGCTGTTTTTT. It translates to CSVQAQGNTGELFF.

The DNA for the CDR3 is TGTGCCAGCTCACCGAGTTTGGTGGCCGGCGGGGAGCTGTTTTTT. The encoded protein is CASSPSLVAGGELFF. V gene TRBV18 combines with J gene TRBJ2-2; D ambiguous. Germline V CDR1 and CDR2: KGHSH, LQKENI. V dropped 3 bases and J dropped 7 bases, with 15 bases sitting between them. The CDR3 contains 15 residues.

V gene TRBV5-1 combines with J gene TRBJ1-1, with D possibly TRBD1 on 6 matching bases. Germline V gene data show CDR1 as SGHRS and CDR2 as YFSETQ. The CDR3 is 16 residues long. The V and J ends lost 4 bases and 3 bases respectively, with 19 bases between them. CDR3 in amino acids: CASSRIGNRADTEAFF. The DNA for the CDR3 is TGCGCCAGCAGCCGAATAGGGAACAGGGCGGACACTGAAGCTTTCTTT.

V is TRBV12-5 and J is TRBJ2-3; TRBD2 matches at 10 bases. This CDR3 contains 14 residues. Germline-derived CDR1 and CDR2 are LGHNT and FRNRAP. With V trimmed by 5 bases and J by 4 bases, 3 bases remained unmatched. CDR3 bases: TGTGCTAGTGGTCATAGCGGGGGGTCAGATACGCAGTATTTT. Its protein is CASGHSGGSDTQYF.

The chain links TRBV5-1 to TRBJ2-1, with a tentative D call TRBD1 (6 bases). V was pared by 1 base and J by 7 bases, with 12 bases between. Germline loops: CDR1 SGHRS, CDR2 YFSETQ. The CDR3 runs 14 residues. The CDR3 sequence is CASSLYPQGNEQFF. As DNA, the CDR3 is TGCGCCAGCAGCTTGTATCCCCAGGGGAATGAGCAGTTCTTC. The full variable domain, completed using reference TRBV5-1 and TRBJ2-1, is KAGVTQTPRYLIKTRGQQVTLSCSPISGHRSVSWYQQTPGQGLQFLFEYFSETQRNKGNFPGRFSGRQFSNSRSEMNVSTLELGDSALYLCASSLYPQGNEQFFGPGTRLTVL.

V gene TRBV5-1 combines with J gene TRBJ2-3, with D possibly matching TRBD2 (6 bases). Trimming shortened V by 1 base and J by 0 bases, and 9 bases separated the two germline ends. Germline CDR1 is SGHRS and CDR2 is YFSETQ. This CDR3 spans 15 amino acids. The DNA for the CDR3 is TGCGCCAGCAGCTTGCTGGGGACTAGCACAGATACGCAGTATTTT. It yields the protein CASSLLGTSTDTQYF.

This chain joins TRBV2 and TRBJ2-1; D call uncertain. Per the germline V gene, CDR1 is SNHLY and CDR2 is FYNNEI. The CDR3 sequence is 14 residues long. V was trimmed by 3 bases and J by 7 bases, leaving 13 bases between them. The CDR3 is CASSEVTLGNEQFF. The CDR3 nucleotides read TGTGCCAGCAGTGAGGTAACTCTTGGAAATGAGCAGTTCTTC.

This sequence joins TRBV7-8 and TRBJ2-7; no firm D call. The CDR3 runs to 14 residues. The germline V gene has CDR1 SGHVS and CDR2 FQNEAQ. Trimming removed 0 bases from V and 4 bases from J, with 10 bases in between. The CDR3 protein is CASSLAVSFYEQYF. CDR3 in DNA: TGTGCCAGCAGCTTAGCCGTCAGCTTTTACGAGCAGTACTTC.

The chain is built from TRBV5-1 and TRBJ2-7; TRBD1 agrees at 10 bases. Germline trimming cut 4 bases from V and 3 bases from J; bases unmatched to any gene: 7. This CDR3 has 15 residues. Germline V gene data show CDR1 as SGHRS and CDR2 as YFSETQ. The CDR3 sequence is CASSGAGTGVYEQYF. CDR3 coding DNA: TGCGCCAGCAGCGGGGCTGGGACAGGGGTCTACGAGCAGTACTTC.

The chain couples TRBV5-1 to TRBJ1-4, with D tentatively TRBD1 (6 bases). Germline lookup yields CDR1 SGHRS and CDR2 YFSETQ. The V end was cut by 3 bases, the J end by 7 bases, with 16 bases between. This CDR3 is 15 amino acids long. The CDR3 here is CASSSLGGAGEKLFF. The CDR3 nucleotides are TGCGCCAGCAGCTCTTTAGGGGGGGCAGGTGAAAAACTGTTTTTT.

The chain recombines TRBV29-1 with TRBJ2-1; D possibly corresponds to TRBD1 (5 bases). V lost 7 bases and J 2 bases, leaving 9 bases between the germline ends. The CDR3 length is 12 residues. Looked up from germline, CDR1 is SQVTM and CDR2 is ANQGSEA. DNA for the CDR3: TGCAGCGGGTGGGGCACCTACAATGAGCAGTTCTTC. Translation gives CSGWGTYNEQFF.

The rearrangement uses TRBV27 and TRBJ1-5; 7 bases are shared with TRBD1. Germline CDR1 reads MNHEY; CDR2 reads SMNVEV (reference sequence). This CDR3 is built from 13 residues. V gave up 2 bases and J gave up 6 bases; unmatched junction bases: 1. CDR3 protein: CASSLRQGQPQHF. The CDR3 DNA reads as TGTGCCAGCAGTTTAAGACAGGGTCAGCCCCAGCATTTT.